Described below is a single T cell receptor beta chain sequence and its context. The antigen remains unidentified. Other DNA sequences of this sample code for an identical CDR3. Each sample came from a Caucasian adult donor living in Nashville, Tennessee. The CDR3 sequence is 14 residues long. The V end lost 0 bases, the J end lost 4 bases, and 7 bases lay between the germline ends. Germline V gene lookup returns CDR1 SEHNR and CDR2 FQNEAQ (reference sequence). Several immunoSEQ plates received, in even portions, the genomic DNA of each subset. Data came from immunoSEQ multiplex PCR; TCRdb stores just in-frame clones and leaves some out. The repertoire includes about 1,500,000 clones, roughly 96% of them detected once, and 1% to 1.5% sits in the top ten. The sample originates from a study of shared clonotypes between healthy human individuals. Background on the study: CD4 naive cells filled three plates per donor, CD4 memory three, CD8 naive two and CD8 memory one.

Study-wide points: Clonotype sharing across a few donors was observed for 4.5% to 6.5% of naive CD4 clonotypes.

The sequencing sample was made of naive CD4+ T cells sorted from blood. Subset defined: CD45RA+ positively selected. The clonotype comes from a man aged 25 to 40 in good health. This chain links TRBV7-9 with TRBJ1-5, with unresolved D. The CDR3, as DNA: TGTGCCAGCAGCTTAGCAGGACGAAATCAGCCCCAGCATTTT. Translation gives CASSLAGRNQPQHF.